This T cell receptor beta chain emerged from a study of shared clonotypes between healthy human individuals. Regarding the study as a whole: Donors were few, which limited the genetic and exposure-history diversity represented.

The germline gives CDR1 GTSNPN, CDR2 SVGIG (reference sequence). CDR3 length equals 15 residues. Trimming took 3 bases from V and 2 from J, leaving 16 bases between them. Clones were sequenced by immunoSEQ multiplex PCR, and TCRdb holds only the in-frame ones, with some missing. The top ten clones hold about 11% of a sample with about 600,000 clones, roughly 79% of them seen once. Note on this clone: Antigen unknown.

The V gene is TRBV30, the J gene TRBJ1-1; unclear D gene. Sequenced material: PBMCs. The receptor comes from a woman between 40 and 50 years old in good health. Some clones in this sample may be carry-over from other donors' samples. The CDR3 region has the DNA TGTGCCTGGAGAGGCGGCGCATCCCCCAACACTGAAGCTTTCTTT. Translation gives CAWRGGASPNTEAFF.